This TCR beta chain was sequenced for a study of blood T cell repertoires in COVID-19. Study information: Collection of acute and convalescent COVID-19 samples took place in the United States, Italy and Spain.

The V gene's germline CDR1 is LGHNA and CDR2 YSLEER. The CDR3 runs to 16 residues. V dropped 0 bases and J dropped 1 base, with 10 bases sitting between them. Authors' methods: The authors estimated nucleated cell counts from reference gene primer amplification. TCRdb's table, derived via immunoSEQ multiplex PCR, lists solely in-frame clones and lacks some. V, J and clone size were drawn from that table, and D and trimming were deduced from the DNA. The sample yields some 160,000 clones, around 87% seen once. Points on this clone: Other DNA sequences from this sample encode an identical CDR3 as well.

Sequenced material: peripheral blood. The TCR originated in a woman of 80 years or more with COVID-19, enrolled during active disease. The rearrangement joins TRBV4-3 to TRBJ2-1, with D unresolved. Written as DNA, the CDR3 is TGCGCCAGCAGCCAAGATCTCGGCGGATCCTACAATGAGCAGTTCTTC. It yields the protein CASSQDLGGSYNEQFF.